One and the same sample provided the 10 T cell receptor beta chains below, sequenced in a study of CD8+ T cells in alopecia areata. Described treatment: oral pan-JAK inhibitor, 5-10 mg twice daily. Isolated RNA was reverse transcribed into cDNA used as the sequencing template. Produced via immunoSEQ multiplex PCR; TCRdb's table is partial and in-frame only. The sample lists approximately 120,000 clones; over 55% were seen once. The specimen was CD4+ T cells sorted from blood, collected at week 4, from a patient treated with tofacitinib. The origin of the receptors is a human donor with alopecia areata.

The chain couples TRBV9 to TRBJ1-6, with a possible D match to TRBD1 (6 bases). Trimming pared 5 bases from V and 6 bases from J, leaving 15 bases between. The length of the CDR3 is 15 residues. Germline-derived CDR1 and CDR2 are SGDLS and YYNGEE. In DNA form, the CDR3 reads TGTGCCAGCAGTGCCACGACAGGTATTAATTCACCCCTCCACTTT. It translates to CASSATTGINSPLHF.

In DNA form, the CDR3 reads TGCAGCGTTGTTCCAGGCAGCAACTATGGCTACACCTTC. Protein: CSVVPGSNYGYTF. The V and J genes are TRBV29-1 and TRBJ1-2; D is undetermined. Germline assignment: CDR1 SQVTM and CDR2 ANQGSEA. The CDR3 contains 13 residues. Trimming pared 4 bases from V and 2 bases from J, leaving 11 bases between.

V is TRBV29-1 and J is TRBJ2-7; TRBD1 matches 9 bases. Germline trimming cut 0 bases from V and 2 bases from J; bases unmatched to any gene: 5. Per the germline V gene, CDR1 is SQVTM and CDR2 is ANQGSEA. There are 15 residues in the CDR3. CDR3 residues: CSVEDVTGGTYEQYF. The DNA for the CDR3 is TGCAGCGTTGAAGACGTGACAGGGGGTACCTACGAGCAGTACTTC.

V usage is TRBV9 and J usage is TRBJ2-7; TRBD1 might be the D (6 bases). CDR1 and CDR2 from the germline V gene are SGDLS and YYNGEE. The CDR3 is made up of 16 amino acids. V was clipped by 4 bases and J by 2 bases, with 19 bases between them. Here the CDR3 reads CASSTRRRDTAYEQYF. CDR3 DNA sequence: TGTGCCAGCAGCACCCGTCGAAGGGACACTGCCTACGAGCAGTACTTC.

This sequence joins TRBV5-1 and TRBJ2-3; D is possibly TRBD1 or TRBD2 (5 bases each). This CDR3 comprises 14 residues. Trimming left V 4 bases short and J 6 bases short, with 15 bases between. Per the germline V gene, CDR1 is SGHRS and CDR2 is YFSETQ. CDR3: CASSPSGRTDTQYF. As DNA, the CDR3 is TGCGCCAGCAGCCCGTCGGGACGGACTGATACGCAGTATTTT.

The V and J genes are TRBV9 and TRBJ2-3; no reliable D call. Germline CDR1 and CDR2: SGDLS and YYNGEE. The CDR3 is made up of 15 amino acids. Trimming pared 4 bases from V and 1 base from J, leaving 13 bases between. The chain's CDR3 is CASSSRPPGTDTQYF. The CDR3 region has the DNA TGTGCCAGCAGCTCCAGACCCCCGGGCACAGATACGCAGTATTTT.

The chain joins TRBV29-1 to TRBJ1-1; tentative D call: TRBD1 (5 bases). The CDR3 totals 12 residues. Per the germline V gene, CDR1 is SQVTM and CDR2 is ANQGSEA. V lost 3 bases, J lost 4 bases, and 9 bases lay in between. This CDR3 is CSVEGGVTEAFF. In DNA, the CDR3 is TGCAGCGTTGAGGGGGGAGTCACTGAAGCTTTCTTT.

There are a few counts of this clone. This chain joins TRBV25-1 and TRBJ2-7; 10 bases match TRBD1. The V and J ends lost 2 bases and 2 bases, in that order; junction bases with no gene match: 0. The CDR3 runs 14 residues. Germline lookup yields CDR1 MGHDK and CDR2 SYGVNS. The CDR3 nucleotides are TGTGCCAGCAGTGAAGGACAGGGGGCCTACGAGCAGTACTTC. Translating gives CASSEGQGAYEQYF.

This chain connects TRBV30 to TRBJ2-3; the D is unclear. Trimming removed 0 bases at V and 5 bases at J, with 6 bases between. Germline assignment: CDR1 GTSNPN and CDR2 SVGIG (reference sequence). The CDR3 is 12 residues long. CDR3: CAWSVQRDTQYF. CDR3 DNA sequence: TGTGCCTGGAGTGTTCAGAGAGATACGCAGTATTTT.

V is TRBV7-6 and J is TRBJ2-2; D possibly uses TRBD1 or TRBD2 (5 bases each). From germline, CDR1 is SGHVS and CDR2 FNYEAQ. V gave up 1 base and J gave up 4 bases, with 10 bases separating them. The CDR3 runs 15 residues. CDR3 protein: CASSLELRGTGELFF. The CDR3 nucleotides are TGTGCCAGCAGCTTAGAGCTGAGGGGCACCGGGGAGCTGTTTTTT.